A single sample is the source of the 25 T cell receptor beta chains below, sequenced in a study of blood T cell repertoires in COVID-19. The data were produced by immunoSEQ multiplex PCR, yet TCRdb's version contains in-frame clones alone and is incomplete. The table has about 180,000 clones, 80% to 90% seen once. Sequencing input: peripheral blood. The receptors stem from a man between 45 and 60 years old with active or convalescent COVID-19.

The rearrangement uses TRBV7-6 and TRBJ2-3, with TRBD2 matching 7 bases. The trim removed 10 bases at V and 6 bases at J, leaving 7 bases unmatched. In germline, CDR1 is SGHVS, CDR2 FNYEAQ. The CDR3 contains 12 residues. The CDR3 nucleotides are TGTGCCATCTCAGCGGGAAGGGATACGCAGTATTTT. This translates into CAISAGRDTQYF.

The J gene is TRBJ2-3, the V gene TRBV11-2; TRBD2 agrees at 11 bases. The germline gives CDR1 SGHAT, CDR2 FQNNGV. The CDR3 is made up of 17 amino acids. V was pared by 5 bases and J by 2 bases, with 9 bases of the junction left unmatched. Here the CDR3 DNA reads TGTGCCAGCAGCCTGGTGGCACTAGCGGGAGCCACAGATACGCAGTATTTT. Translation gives CASSLVALAGATDTQYF.

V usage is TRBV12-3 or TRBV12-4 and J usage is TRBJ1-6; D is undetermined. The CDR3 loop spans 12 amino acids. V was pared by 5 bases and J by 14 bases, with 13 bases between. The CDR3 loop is CASSTRKEALHF. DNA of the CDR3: TGTGCCAGCAGTACACGGAAGGAGGCCCTCCACTTT.

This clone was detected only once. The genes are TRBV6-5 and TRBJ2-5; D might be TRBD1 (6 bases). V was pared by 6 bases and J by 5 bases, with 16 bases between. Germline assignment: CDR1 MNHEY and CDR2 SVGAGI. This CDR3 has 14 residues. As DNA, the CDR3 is TGTGCCAGCAGCCGGACAGATACTGCGGAGACCCAGTACTTC. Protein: CASSRTDTAETQYF.

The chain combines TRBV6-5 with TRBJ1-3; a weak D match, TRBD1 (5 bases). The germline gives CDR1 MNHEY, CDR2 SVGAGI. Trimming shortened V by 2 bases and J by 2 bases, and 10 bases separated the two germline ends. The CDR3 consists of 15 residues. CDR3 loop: CASSYRSRAGNTIYF. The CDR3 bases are TGTGCCAGCAGTTACCGGTCCAGGGCTGGAAACACCATATATTTT.

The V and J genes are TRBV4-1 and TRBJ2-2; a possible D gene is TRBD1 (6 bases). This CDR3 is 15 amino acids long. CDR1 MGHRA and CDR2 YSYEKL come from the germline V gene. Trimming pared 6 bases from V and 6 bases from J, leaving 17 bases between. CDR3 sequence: CASRQGTDESGELFF. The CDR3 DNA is TGCGCCAGCAGACAGGGTACTGATGAATCCGGGGAGCTGTTTTTT.

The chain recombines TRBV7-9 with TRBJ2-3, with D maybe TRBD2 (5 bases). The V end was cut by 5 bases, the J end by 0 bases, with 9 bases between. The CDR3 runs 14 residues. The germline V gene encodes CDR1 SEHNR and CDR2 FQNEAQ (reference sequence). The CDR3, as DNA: TGTGCCAGCAGCCCCCGCGGGAGCACAGATACGCAGTATTTT. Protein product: CASSPRGSTDTQYF.

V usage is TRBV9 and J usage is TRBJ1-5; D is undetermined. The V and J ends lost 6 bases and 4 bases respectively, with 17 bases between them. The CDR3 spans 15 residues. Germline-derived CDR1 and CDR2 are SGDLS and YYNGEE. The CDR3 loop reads CASNPSGGQNQPQHF. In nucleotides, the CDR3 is TGTGCCAGCAACCCCTCCGGAGGGCAGAATCAGCCCCAGCATTTT.

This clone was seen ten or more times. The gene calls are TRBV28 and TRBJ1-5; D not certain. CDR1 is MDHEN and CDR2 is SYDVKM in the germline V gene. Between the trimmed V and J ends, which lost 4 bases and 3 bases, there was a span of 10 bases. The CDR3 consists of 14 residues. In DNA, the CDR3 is TGTGCCAGCAGTTCCCGAGGCACCAATCAGCCCCAGCATTTT. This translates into CASSSRGTNQPQHF. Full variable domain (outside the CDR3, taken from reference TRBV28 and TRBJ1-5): DVKVTQSSRYLVKRTGEKVFLECVQDMDHENMFWYRQDPGLGLRLIYFSYDVKMKEKGDIPEGYSVSREKKERFSLILESASTNQTSMYLCASSSRGTNQPQHFGDGTRLSIL.

CDR3 loop: CASSPGQEETQYF. In DNA, the CDR3 is TGTGCCAGCAGCCCAGGACAGGAAGAGACCCAGTACTTC. The V call is TRBV9, the J call TRBJ2-5; 7 nucleotides agree with TRBD1. Germline CDR1 reads SGDLS; CDR2 reads YYNGEE. Trimming took 4 bases from V and 3 from J; bases not matched to a gene: 3. The CDR3 spans 13 residues.

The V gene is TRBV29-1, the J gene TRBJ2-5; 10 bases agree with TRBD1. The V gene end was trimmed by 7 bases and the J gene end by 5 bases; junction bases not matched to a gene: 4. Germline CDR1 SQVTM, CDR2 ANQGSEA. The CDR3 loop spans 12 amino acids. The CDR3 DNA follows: TGCAGCGGGGGACAGGGGTTGGAGACCCAGTACTTC. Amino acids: CSGGQGLETQYF.

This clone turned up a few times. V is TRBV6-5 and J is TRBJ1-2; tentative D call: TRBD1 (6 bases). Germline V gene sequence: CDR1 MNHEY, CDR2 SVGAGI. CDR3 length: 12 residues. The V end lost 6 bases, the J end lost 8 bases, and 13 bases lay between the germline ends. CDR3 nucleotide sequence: TGTGCCAGCAGAACAGGGTATTTCGGCTACACCTTC. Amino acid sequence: CASRTGYFGYTF.

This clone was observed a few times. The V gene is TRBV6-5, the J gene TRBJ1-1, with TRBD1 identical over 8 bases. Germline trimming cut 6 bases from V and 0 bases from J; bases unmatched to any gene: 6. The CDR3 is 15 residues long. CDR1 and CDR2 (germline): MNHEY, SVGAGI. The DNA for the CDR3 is TGTGCCAGCAGGACGACAGGGGCGATGAACACTGAAGCTTTCTTT. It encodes CASRTTGAMNTEAFF.

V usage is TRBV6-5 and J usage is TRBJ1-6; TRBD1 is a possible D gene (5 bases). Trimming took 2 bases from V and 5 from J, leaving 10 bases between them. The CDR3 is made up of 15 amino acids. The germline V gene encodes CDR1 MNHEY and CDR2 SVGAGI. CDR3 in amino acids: CASSYGGTNNSPLHF. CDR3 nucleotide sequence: TGTGCCAGCAGTTACGGAGGGACCAATAATTCACCCCTCCACTTT.

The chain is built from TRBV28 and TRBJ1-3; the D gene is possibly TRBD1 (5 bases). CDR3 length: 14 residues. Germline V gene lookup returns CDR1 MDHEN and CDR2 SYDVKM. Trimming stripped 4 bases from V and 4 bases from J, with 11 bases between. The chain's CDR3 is CASSWTSAGNTIYF. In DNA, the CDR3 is TGTGCCAGCAGTTGGACATCTGCAGGAAACACCATATATTTT.

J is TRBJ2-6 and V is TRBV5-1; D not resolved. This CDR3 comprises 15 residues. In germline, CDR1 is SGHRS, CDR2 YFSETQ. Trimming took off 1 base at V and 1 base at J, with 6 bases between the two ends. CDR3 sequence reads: CASSLRSSGANVLTF. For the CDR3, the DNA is TGCGCCAGCAGCTTGCGGAGTTCTGGGGCCAACGTCCTGACTTTC.

The DNA of the CDR3 is TGTGCCAGCAGTCCCATCAGGGGTACTGAAGCTTTCTTT. The encoded protein is CASSPIRGTEAFF. V and J are TRBV12-3 or TRBV12-4 and TRBJ1-1; the D gene is possibly TRBD1 (6 bases). The CDR3 loop spans 13 amino acids. The germline V and J ends were trimmed by 5 bases and 5 bases, with 12 bases remaining between them.

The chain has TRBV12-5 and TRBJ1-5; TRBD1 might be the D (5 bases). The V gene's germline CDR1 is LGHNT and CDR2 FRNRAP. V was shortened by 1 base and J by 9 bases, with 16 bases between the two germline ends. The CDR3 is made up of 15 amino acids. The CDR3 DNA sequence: TGTGCTAGTGGTTTGGCCGGCTCAGGGATCTCGCCCCAGCATTTT. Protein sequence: CASGLAGSGISPQHF.

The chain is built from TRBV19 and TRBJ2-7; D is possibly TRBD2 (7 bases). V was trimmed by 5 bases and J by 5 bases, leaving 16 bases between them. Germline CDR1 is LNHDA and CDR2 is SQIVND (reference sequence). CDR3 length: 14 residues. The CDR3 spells CASSPRGGDDEQYF. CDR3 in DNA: TGTGCCAGTAGTCCGAGGGGGGGGGACGACGAGCAGTACTTC.

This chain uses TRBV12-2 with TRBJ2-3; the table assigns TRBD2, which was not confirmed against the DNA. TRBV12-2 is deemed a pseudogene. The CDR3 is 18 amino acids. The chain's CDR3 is CASRYPGLAGEGEGTQYF. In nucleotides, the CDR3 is TGTGCAAGTCGCTATCCGGGACTAGCGGGAGAGGGGGAAGGTACGCAGTATTTT.

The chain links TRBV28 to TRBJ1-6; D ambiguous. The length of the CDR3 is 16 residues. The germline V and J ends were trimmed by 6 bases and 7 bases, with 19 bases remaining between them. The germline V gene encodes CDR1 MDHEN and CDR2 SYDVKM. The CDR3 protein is CASRPPISGSNSPLHF. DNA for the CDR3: TGTGCCAGCAGACCCCCGATAAGCGGATCGAATTCACCCCTCCACTTT.

The CDR3 region is CASSFGQGAGNQPQHF. CDR3 in DNA: TGTGCCAGCAGTTTCGGACAGGGGGCGGGCAATCAGCCCCAGCATTTT. V usage is TRBV27 and J usage is TRBJ1-5, with 11 bases identical to TRBD1. J was trimmed by 2 bases and V by 3 bases; bases with no gene match: 3. This CDR3 has 16 amino acids. CDR1 and CDR2 from the germline V gene are MNHEY and SMNVEV (reference sequence).

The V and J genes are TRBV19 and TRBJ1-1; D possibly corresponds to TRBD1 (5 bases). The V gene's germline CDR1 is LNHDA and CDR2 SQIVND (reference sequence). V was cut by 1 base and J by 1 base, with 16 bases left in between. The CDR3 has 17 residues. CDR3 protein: CASSIGGHRKTNTEAFF. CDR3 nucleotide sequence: TGTGCCAGTAGTATAGGGGGCCACCGGAAAACGAACACTGAAGCTTTCTTT.

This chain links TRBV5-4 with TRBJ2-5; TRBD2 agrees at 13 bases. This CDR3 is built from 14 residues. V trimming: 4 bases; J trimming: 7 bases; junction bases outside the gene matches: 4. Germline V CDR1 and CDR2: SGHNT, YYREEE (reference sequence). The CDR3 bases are TGTGCCAGCAGCATAAGGACTAGCGGGGGGACCCAGTACTTC. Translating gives CASSIRTSGGTQYF. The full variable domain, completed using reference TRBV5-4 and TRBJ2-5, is ETGVTQSPTHLIKTRGQQVTLRCSSQSGHNTVSWYQQALGQGPQFIFQYYREEENGRGNFPPRFSGLQFPNYSSELNVNALELDDSALYLCASSIRTSGGTQYFGPGTRLLVL.

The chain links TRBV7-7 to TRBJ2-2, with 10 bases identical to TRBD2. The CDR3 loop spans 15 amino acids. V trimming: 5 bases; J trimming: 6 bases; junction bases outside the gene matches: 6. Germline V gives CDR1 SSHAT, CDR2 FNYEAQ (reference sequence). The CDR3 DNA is TGTGCCAGCAGCCCTACTAGCGGGGTAGCCGGGGAGCTGTTTTTT. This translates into CASSPTSGVAGELFF. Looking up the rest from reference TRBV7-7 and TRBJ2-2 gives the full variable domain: GAGVSQSPRYKVTKRGQDVTLRCDPISSHATLYWYQQALGQGPEFLTYFNYEAQPDKSGLPSDRFSAERPEGSISTLTIQRTEQRDSAMYRCASSPTSGVAGELFFGEGSRLTVL.